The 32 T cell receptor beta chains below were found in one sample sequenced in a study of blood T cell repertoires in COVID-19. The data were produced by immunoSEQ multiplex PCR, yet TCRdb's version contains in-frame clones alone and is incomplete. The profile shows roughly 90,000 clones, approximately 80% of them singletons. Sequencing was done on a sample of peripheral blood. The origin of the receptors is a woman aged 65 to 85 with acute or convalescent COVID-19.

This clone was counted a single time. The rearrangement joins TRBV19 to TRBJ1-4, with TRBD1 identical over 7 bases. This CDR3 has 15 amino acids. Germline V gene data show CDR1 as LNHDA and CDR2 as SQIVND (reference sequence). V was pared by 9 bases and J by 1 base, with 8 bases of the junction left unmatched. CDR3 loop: CASSHRGGTNEKLFF. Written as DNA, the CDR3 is TGTGCCAGCTCACACAGGGGCGGAACTAATGAAAAACTGTTTTTT.

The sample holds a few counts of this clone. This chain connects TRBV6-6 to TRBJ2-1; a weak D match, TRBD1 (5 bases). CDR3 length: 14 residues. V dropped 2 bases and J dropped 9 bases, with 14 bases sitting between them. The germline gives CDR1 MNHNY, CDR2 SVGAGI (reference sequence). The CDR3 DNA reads TGTGCCAGCAGTTACCTATCGACAGCAATTGAGCAGTTCTTC. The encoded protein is CASSYLSTAIEQFF.

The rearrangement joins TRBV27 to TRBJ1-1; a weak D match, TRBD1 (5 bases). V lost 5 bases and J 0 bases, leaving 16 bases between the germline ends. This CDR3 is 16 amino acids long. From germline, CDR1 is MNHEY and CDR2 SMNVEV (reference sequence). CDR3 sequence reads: CASSPRQGAMNTEAFF. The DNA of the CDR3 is TGTGCCAGCAGTCCCCGCCAGGGCGCCATGAACACTGAAGCTTTCTTT.

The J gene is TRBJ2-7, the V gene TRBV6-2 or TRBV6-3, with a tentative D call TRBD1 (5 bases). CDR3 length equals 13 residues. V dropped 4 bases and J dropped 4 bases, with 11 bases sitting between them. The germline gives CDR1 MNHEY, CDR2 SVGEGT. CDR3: CASSFRVRYEQYF. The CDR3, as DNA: TGTGCCAGCAGTTTCAGGGTACGTTACGAGCAGTACTTC.

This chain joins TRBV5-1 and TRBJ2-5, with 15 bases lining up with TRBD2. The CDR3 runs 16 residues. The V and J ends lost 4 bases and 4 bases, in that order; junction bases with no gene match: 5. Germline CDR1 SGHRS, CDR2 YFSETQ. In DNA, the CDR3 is TGCGCCAGCAGCGCGGGACTAGCGGGGGGCGGAGAGACCCAGTACTTC. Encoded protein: CASSAGLAGGGETQYF.

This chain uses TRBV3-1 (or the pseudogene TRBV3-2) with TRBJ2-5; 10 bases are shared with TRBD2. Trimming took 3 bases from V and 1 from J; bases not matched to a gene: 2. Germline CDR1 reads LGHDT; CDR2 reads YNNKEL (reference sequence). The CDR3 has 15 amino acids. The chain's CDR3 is CASSQRLAGQETQYF. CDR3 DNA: TGTGCCAGCAGCCAGAGACTAGCGGGCCAAGAGACCCAGTACTTC.

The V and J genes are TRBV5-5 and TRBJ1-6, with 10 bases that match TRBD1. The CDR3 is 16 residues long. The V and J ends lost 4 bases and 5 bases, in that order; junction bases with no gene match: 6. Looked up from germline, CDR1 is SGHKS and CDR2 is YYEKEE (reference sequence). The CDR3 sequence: CASSGGTGAHNSPLHF. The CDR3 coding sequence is TGTGCCAGCAGCGGGGGGACAGGGGCCCATAATTCACCCCTCCACTTT.

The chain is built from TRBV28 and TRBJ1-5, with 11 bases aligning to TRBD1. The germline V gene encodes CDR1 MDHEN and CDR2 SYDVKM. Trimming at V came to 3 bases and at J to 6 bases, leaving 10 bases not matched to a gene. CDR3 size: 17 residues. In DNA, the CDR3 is TGTGCCAGCAGTTTCTCAGGACAGGGGGCGATTATTCAGCCCCAGCATTTT. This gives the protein CASSFSGQGAIIQPQHF.

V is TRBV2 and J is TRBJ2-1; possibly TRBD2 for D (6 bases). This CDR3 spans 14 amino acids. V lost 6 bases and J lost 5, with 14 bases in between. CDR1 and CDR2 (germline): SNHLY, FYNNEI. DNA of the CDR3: TGTGCCAGCAGAGGGGACTTTCCCGACAATGAGCAGTTCTTC. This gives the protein CASRGDFPDNEQFF.

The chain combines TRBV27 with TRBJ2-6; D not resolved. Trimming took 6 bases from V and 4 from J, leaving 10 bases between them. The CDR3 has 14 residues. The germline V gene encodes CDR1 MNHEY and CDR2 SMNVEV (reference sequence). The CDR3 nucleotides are TGTGCCAGCAGCTCACAGTGGGGGGCCAACGTCCTGACTTTC. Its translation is CASSSQWGANVLTF. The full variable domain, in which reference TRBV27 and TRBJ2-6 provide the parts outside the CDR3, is EAQVTQNPRYLITVTGKKLTVTCSQNMNHEYMSWYRQDPGLGLRQIYYSMNVEVTDKGDVPEGYKVSRKEKRNFPLILESPSPNQTSLYFCASSSQWGANVLTFGAGSRLTVL.

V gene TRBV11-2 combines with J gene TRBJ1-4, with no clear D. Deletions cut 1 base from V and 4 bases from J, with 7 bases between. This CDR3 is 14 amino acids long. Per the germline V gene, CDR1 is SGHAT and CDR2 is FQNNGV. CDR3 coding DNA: TGTGCCAGCAGCTTAGCGGGTTATAATGAAAAACTGTTTTTT. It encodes CASSLAGYNEKLFF.

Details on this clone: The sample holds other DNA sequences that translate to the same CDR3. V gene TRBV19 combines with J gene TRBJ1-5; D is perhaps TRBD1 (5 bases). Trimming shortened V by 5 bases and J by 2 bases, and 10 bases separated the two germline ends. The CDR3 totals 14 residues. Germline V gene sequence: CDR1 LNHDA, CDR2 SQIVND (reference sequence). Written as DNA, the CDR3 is TGTGCCAGTAGTCCCGGCAGGGGCAATCAGCCCCAGCATTTT. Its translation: CASSPGRGNQPQHF.

Written as DNA, the CDR3 is TGTGCCAGCAGCACGCGGGGGGGCACAGATACGCAGTATTTT. It yields the protein CASSTRGGTDTQYF. V is TRBV7-3 and J is TRBJ2-3; 8 bases agree with TRBD2. Germline lookup yields CDR1 SGHTA and CDR2 FQGTGA. This CDR3 has 14 residues. The J segment lost 1 base and the V segment lost 5 bases, leaving 2 bases of the junction unmatched.

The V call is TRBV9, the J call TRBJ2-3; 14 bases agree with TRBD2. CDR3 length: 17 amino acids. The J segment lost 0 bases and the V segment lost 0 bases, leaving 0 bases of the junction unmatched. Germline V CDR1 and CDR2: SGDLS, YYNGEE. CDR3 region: CASSVGLAGGSTDTQYF. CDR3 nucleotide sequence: TGTGCCAGCAGCGTAGGACTAGCGGGGGGGAGCACAGATACGCAGTATTTT.

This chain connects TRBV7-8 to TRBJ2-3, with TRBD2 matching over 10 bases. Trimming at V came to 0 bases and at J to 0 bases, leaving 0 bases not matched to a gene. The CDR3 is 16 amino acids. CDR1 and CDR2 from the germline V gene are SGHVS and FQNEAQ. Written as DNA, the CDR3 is TGTGCCAGCAGCTTAGCGACTAGCGGGAGCACAGATACGCAGTATTTT. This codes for CASSLATSGSTDTQYF.

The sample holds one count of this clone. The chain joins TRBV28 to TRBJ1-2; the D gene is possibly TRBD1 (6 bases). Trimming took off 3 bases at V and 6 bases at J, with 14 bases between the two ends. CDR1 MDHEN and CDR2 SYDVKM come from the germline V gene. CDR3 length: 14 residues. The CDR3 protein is CASSFPGGTNGYTF. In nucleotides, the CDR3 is TGTGCCAGCAGTTTTCCGGGTGGGACAAATGGCTACACCTTC.

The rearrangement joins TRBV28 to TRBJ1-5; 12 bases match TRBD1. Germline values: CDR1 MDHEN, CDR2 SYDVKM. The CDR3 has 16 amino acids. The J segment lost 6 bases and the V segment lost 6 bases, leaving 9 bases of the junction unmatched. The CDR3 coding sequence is TGTGCCAGCAGGGGCGCCGGGACAGGGGGCTTTCAGCCCCAGCATTTT. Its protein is CASRGAGTGGFQPQHF.

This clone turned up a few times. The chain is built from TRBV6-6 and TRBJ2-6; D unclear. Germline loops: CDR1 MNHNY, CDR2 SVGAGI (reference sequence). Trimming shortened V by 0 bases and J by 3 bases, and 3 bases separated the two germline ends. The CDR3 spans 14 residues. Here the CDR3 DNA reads TGTGCCAGCAGTTACTCCAGTGGGGCCAACGTCCTGACTTTC. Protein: CASSYSSGANVLTF.

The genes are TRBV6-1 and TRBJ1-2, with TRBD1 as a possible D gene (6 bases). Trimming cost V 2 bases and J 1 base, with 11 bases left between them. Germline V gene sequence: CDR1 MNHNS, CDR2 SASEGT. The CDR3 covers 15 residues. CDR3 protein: CASSEFQGNNYGYTF. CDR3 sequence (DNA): TGTGCCAGCAGTGAATTCCAGGGGAATAACTATGGCTACACCTTC.

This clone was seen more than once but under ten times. The CDR3 DNA follows: TGTGCCAGCAGGACAGGGTTTGTCGAAAAACTGTTTTTT. It encodes CASRTGFVEKLFF. V gene TRBV28 combines with J gene TRBJ1-4, with 7 nucleotides matching TRBD1. From germline, CDR1 is MDHEN and CDR2 SYDVKM. The CDR3 has 13 amino acids. The trim removed 6 bases at V and 8 bases at J, leaving 6 bases unmatched.

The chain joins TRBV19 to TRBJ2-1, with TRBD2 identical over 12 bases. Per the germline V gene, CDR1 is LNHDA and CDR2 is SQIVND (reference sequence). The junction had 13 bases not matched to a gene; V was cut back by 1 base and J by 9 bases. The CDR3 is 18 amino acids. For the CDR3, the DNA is TGTGCCAGTAGTATAGTTTGGCTAGCGGGAGGGCCTACAAGTGAGCAGTTCTTC. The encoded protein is CASSIVWLAGGPTSEQFF.

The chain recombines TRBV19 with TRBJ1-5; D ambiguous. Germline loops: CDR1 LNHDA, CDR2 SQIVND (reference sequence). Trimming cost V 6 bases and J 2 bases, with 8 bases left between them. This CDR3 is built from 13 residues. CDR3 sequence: CASRMGGNQPQHF. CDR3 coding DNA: TGTGCCAGTAGGATGGGCGGCAATCAGCCCCAGCATTTT.

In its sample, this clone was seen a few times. This CDR3 reads CASSDRDRGYEQYF. The DNA of the CDR3 is TGCGCCAGCAGCGACCGGGACAGGGGCTACGAGCAGTACTTC. The gene calls are TRBV5-1 and TRBJ2-7, with 10 bases aligning to TRBD1. This CDR3 comprises 14 residues. With 4 bases clipped from V and 3 bases from J, the junction kept 4 bases outside the gene matches. Germline V CDR1 and CDR2: SGHRS, YFSETQ.

Here the CDR3 reads CASSIWGLSDEQYF. The CDR3 DNA is TGTGCCAGTAGTATCTGGGGCCTTTCGGACGAGCAGTACTTC. The V call is TRBV19, the J call TRBJ2-7; TRBD1 is a possible D gene (5 bases). The length of the CDR3 is 14 residues. Trimming pared 3 bases from V and 5 bases from J, leaving 14 bases between. Per the germline V gene, CDR1 is LNHDA and CDR2 is SQIVND (reference sequence).

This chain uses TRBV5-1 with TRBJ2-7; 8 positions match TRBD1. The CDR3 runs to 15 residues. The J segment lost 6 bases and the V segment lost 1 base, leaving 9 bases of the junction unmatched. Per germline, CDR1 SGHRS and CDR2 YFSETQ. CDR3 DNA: TGCGCCAGCAGCTTGTGGGGGACAGGCAGTGGCGAGCAGTACTTC. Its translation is CASSLWGTGSGEQYF.

This chain's CDR3 is CASDQGPNHYEQYF. CDR3 DNA: TGCGCCAGTGATCAGGGTCCTAACCACTACGAGCAGTACTTC. The chain joins TRBV10-2 to TRBJ2-7; possible D gene TRBD1, 5 bases. The CDR3 covers 14 residues. Per germline, CDR1 WSHSY and CDR2 SAAADI. Deletions cut 9 bases from V and 3 bases from J, with 18 bases between.

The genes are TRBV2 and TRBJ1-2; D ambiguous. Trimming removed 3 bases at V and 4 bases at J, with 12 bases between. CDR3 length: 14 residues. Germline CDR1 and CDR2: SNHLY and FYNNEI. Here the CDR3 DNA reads TGTGCCAGCAGTGAGTTGGTTAGCACCTATGGCTACACCTTC. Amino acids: CASSELVSTYGYTF.

DNA of the CDR3: TGTGCCAGCAGCTCCTTTTCCGGGACAGGGCCATTGAACTATGGCTACACCTTC. It translates to CASSSFSGTGPLNYGYTF. The genes are TRBV7-8 and TRBJ1-2, with 9 bases lining up with TRBD1. The CDR3 consists of 18 residues. Germline CDR1 is SGHVS and CDR2 is FQNEAQ. V lost 4 bases to trimming and J lost 2 bases; unmatched junction nucleotides: 14.

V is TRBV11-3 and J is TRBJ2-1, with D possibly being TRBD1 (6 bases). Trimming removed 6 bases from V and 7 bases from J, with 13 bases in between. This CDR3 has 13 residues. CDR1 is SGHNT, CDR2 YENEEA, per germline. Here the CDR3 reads CASRQGVGNEQFF. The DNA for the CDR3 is TGTGCCAGCAGACAGGGAGTGGGGAATGAGCAGTTCTTC.

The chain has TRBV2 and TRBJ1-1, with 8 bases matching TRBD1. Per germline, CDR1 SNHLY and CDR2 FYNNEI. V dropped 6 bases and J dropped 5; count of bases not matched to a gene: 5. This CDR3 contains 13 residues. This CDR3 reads CASRDRESTEAFF. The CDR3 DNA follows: TGTGCCAGCAGGGACAGGGAATCGACTGAAGCTTTCTTT. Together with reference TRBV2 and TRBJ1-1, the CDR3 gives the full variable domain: EPEVTQTPSHQVTQMGQEVILRCVPISNHLYFYWYRQILGQKVEFLVSFYNNEISEKSEIFDDQFSVERPDGSNFTLKIRSTKLEDSAMYFCASRDRESTEAFFGQGTRLTVV.

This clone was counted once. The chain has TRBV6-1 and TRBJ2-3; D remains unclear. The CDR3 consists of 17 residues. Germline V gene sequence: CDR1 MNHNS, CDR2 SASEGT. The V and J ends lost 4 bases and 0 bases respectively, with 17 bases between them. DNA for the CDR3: TGTGCCAGCAGTGCACTTTCAGCAGGCACTAGCACAGATACGCAGTATTTT. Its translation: CASSALSAGTSTDTQYF.

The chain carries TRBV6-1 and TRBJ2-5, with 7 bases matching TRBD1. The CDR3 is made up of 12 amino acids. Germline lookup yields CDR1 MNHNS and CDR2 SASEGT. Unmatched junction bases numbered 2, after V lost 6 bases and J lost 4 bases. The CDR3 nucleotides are TGTGCCAGCAGACAGGGGCCAGAGACCCAGTACTTC. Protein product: CASRQGPETQYF.